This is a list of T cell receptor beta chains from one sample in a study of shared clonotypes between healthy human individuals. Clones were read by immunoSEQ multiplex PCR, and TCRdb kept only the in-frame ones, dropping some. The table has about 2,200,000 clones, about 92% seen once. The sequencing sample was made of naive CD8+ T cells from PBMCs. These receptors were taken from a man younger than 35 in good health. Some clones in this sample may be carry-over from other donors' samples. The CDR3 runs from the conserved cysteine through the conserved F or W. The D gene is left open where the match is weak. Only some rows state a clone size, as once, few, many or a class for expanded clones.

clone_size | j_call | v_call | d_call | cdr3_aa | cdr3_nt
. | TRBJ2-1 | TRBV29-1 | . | CSAEWSSGGPNEQFF | TGCAGCGCTGAGTGGAGTTCCGGAGGCCCCAATGAGCAGTTCTTC
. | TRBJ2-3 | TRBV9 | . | CASSVAQGGTDTQYF | TGTGCCAGCAGCGTAGCTCAAGGGGGCACAGATACGCAGTATTTT
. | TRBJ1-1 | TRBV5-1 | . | CASSFGGTLEAFF | TGCGCCAGCAGCTTTGGAGGGACCCTTGAAGCTTTCTTT
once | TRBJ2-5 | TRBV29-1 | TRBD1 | CSVEGGQVLQETQYF | TGCAGCGTTGAAGGTGGACAGGTCCTCCAAGAGACCCAGTACTTC
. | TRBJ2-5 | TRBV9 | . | CASSVGGRQETQYF | TGTGCCAGCAGCGTAGGGGGACGCCAAGAGACCCAGTACTTC
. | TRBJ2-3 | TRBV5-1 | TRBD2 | CASSLAGRLPDTQYF | TGCGCCAGCAGCTTGGCCGGGAGGCTCCCCGATACGCAGTATTTT
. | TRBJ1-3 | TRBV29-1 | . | CSVAPGFNGNTIYF | TGCAGCGTTGCACCGGGGTTTAATGGAAACACCATATATTTT
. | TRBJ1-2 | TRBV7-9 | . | CASKGRGAGYTF | TGTGCCAGCAAGGGAAGAGGGGCGGGCTACACCTTC
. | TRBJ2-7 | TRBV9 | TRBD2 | CASSVDHTSGRYEQYF | TGTGCCAGCAGCGTAGACCATACTAGCGGGAGATACGAGCAGTACTTC
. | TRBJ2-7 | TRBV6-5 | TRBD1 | CASSKGQAMSYEQYF | TGTGCCAGCAGTAAGGGACAGGCAATGTCCTACGAGCAGTACTTC
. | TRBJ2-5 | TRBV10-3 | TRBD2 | CAISPSGRLETQYF | TGTGCCATCAGTCCTAGCGGGAGATTGGAGACCCAGTACTTC
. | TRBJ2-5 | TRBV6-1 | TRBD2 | CASSGLLAGVRETQYF | TGTGCCAGCAGTGGACTACTAGCGGGAGTTAGAGAGACCCAGTACTTC
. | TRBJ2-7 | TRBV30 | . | CAPPYEQYF | TGTGCCCCGCCCTACGAGCAGTACTTC
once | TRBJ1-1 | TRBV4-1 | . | CASRHVGGTEAFF | TGCGCCAGCAGACATGTGGGAGGAACTGAAGCTTTCTTT
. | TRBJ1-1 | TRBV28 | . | CASSTLLGAPNTEAFF | TGTGCCAGCAGTACCCTCTTGGGAGCTCCGAACACTGAAGCTTTCTTT
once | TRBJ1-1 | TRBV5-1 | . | CASSLDRVNPEAFF | TGCGCCAGCAGCTTGGACAGGGTAAATCCTGAAGCTTTCTTT
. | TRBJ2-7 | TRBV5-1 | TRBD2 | CASSFSGSNYEQYF | TGCGCCAGCAGCTTTAGCGGGAGCAACTACGAGCAGTACTTC
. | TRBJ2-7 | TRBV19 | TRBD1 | CASSVGTGSYEQYF | TGTGCCAGTAGTGTCGGGACAGGCTCCTACGAGCAGTACTTC
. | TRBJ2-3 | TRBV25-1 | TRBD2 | CASSDGAGETDTQYF | TGTGCCAGCAGTGATGGAGCGGGAGAGACAGATACGCAGTATTTT
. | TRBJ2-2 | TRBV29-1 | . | CSARRGSGELFF | TGCAGCGCCCGGAGGGGGAGCGGGGAGCTGTTTTTT
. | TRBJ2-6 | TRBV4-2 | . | CASSQSSGANVLTF | TGTGCCAGCAGCCAAAGCTCTGGGGCCAACGTCCTGACTTTC
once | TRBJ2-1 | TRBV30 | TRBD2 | CAWSLAGYNEQFF | TGTGCCTGGAGTCTAGCGGGTTACAATGAGCAGTTCTTC
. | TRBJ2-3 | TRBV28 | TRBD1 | CASSLSGGPDTQYF | TGTGCCAGCAGTTTGTCAGGGGGCCCAGATACGCAGTATTTT
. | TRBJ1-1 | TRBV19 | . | CASSITGKMNTEAFF | TGTGCCAGTAGTATAACAGGGAAGATGAACACTGAAGCTTTCTTT
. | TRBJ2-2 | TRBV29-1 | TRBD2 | CSAPGGTGELFF | TGCAGCGCGCCGGGAGGCACCGGGGAGCTGTTTTTT
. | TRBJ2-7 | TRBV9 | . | CASSPAYAGSSYEQYF | TGTGCCAGCAGCCCGGCGTACGCGGGAAGCTCCTACGAGCAGTACTTC
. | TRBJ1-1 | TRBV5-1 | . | CASSLGTGFGDTEAFF | TGCGCCAGCAGCTTGGGCACAGGGTTTGGGGACACTGAAGCTTTCTTT
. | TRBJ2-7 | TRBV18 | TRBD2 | CASSPIGTSGSSAYEQYF | TGTGCCAGCTCCCCTATAGGGACTAGCGGGAGTAGTGCCTACGAGCAGTACTTC
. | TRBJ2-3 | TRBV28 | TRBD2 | CASSELAGGFTDTQYF | TGTGCCAGCAGTGAACTAGCGGGAGGTTTCACAGATACGCAGTATTTT
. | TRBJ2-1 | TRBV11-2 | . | CASSLNPSPPNNEQFF | TGTGCCAGCAGCTTAAACCCGTCCCCCCCCAACAATGAGCAGTTCTTC
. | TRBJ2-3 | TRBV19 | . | CASSIVGPGSDTQYF | TGTGCCAGTAGTATAGTGGGGCCGGGATCGGATACGCAGTATTTT
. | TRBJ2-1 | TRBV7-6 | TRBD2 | CASSRTSGRANEQFF | TGTGCCAGCAGCCGGACTAGCGGGAGGGCCAATGAGCAGTTCTTC
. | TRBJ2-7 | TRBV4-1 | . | CASSPRASGTISYEQYF | TGCGCCAGCAGCCCCCGAGCCTCCGGTACCATCTCCTACGAGCAGTACTTC
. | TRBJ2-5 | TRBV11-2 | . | CASSFTPWETQYF | TGTGCCAGCAGCTTCACCCCGTGGGAGACCCAGTACTTC
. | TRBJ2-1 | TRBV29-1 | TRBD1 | CSAGTGVWNEQFF | TGCAGCGCTGGGACAGGGGTCTGGAATGAGCAGTTCTTC
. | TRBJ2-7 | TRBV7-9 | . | CASSLGRGPSYEQYF | TGTGCCAGCAGCTTAGGACGGGGGCCTTCCTACGAGCAGTACTTC
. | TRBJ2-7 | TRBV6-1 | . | CASSEVSGSSYEQYF | TGTGCCAGCAGTGAAGTTAGCGGAAGCTCCTACGAGCAGTACTTC
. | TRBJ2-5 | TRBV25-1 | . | CASSEFRVQETQYF | TGTGCCAGCAGTGAATTCCGGGTCCAAGAGACCCAGTACTTC
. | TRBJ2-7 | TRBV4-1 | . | CASSHAHGSAYEQYF | TGCGCCAGCAGCCATGCCCACGGGAGCGCCTACGAGCAGTACTTC
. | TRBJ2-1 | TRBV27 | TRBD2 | CASSLAGGPFVSYNEQFF | TGTGCCAGCAGTTTAGCGGGAGGGCCCTTCGTCTCCTACAATGAGCAGTTCTTC
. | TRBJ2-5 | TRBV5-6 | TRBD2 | CASSLRAGGQETQYF | TGTGCCAGCAGCTTAAGAGCGGGGGGGCAAGAGACCCAGTACTTC
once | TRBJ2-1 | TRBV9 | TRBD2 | CASRAGGGTNEQFF | TGTGCCAGCAGAGCGGGAGGGGGAACAAATGAGCAGTTCTTC
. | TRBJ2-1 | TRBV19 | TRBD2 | CASSLADSSYNEQFF | TGTGCCAGTTCCCTAGCGGATAGCTCCTACAATGAGCAGTTCTTC
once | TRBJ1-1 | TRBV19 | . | CASSIDFGAEAFF | TGTGCCAGTAGTATTGACTTCGGAGCTGAAGCTTTCTTT
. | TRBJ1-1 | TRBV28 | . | CASSLPALNTEAFF | TGTGCCAGCAGTTTGCCGGCCCTGAACACTGAAGCTTTCTTT
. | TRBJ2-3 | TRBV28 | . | CASRSWGISTDTQYF | TGTGCCAGCAGGAGTTGGGGTATCAGCACAGATACGCAGTATTTT
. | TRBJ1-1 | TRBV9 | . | CASSVAQGGTEAFF | TGTGCCAGCAGCGTAGCCCAGGGCGGCACTGAAGCTTTCTTT
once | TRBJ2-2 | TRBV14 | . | CASSQDPTGELFF | TGTGCCAGCAGCCAAGACCCCACCGGGGAGCTGTTTTTT